Listed here are 3 T cell receptor beta chains from one sample, sequenced in a study of OX40 agonist ivuxolimab in advanced cancers. The protocol was immunoSEQ multiplex PCR, while the TCRdb copy is restricted to in-frame clones and leaves out a portion. The data show 80,000 or so clones, about 93% seen once. The specimen comprised CD4+ or CD8+ T cells sorted from blood, sampled in a trial of the OX40 agonist ivuxolimab. The receptors come from an adult with an advanced solid tumor such as melanoma, head and neck, liver or kidney cancer.

This clone was recorded once. It is unclear where the CDR3 begins or ends on the DNA, so no DNA is shown, and the CDR3 is as TCRdb lists it. This sequence joins TRBV27 and TRBJ2-4; TRBD1 is the table's D call and was not checked against the DNA. Ends included, the CDR3 has 14 residues. Germline V lookup: CDR1 MNHEY, CDR2 SMNVEV (reference sequence). The CDR3 loop is CASSSSDRPHIQYF.

The rearrangement joins TRBV29-1 to TRBJ1-5; no clear D. Trimming shortened V by 4 bases and J by 3 bases, and 10 bases separated the two germline ends. This CDR3 comprises 13 residues. CDR1 and CDR2 (germline): SQVTM, ANQGSEA. This CDR3 is CSVGSSLNQPQHF. CDR3 nucleotide sequence: TGCAGCGTTGGGAGCAGCCTCAATCAGCCCCAGCATTTT.

The V call is TRBV7-2, the J call TRBJ1-1; D might be TRBD1 (6 bases). Trimming removed 2 bases from V and 3 bases from J, with 10 bases in between. Germline CDR1 SGHTA, CDR2 FQGNSA. CDR3 length: 14 amino acids. This CDR3 reads CASSLQGRYTEAFF. The CDR3 coding sequence is TGTGCCAGCAGCTTACAGGGGCGCTACACTGAAGCTTTCTTT.